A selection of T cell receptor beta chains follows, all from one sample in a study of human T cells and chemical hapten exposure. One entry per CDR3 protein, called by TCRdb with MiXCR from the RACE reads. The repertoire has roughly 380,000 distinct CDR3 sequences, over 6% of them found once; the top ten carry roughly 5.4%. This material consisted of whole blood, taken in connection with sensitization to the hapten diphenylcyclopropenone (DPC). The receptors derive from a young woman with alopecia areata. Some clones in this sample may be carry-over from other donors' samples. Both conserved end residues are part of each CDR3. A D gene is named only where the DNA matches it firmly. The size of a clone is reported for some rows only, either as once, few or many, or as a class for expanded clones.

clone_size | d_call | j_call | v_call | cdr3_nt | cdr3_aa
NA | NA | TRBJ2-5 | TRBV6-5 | TGTGCCAGCAGTTACGTCCAGGGGCACGAGACCCAGTACTTC | CASSYVQGHETQYF
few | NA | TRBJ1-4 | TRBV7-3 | TGTGCCAGCAGCCCCCTCCAGGCGGGCAATGAAAAACTGTTTTTT | CASSPLQAGNEKLFF
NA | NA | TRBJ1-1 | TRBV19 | TGTGCCAGTAGTGACCTCTCGGGGGGGGACACTGAAGCTTTCTTT | CASSDLSGGDTEAFF
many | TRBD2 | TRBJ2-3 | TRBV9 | TGTGCCAGCAGCGTTAGCGGGAAAGCAGATACGCAGTATTTT | CASSVSGKADTQYF
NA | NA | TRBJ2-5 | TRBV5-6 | TGTGCCAGCAGCATGAAAGAGACCCAGTACTTC | CASSMKETQYF
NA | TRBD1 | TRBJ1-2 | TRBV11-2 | TGTGCCAGCAGCTTTCGGACAGGGGGCCACACCTTC | CASSFRTGGHTF
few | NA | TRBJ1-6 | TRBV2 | TGTGCCAGCAGGATACAGCTATTAGGATCACCCCTCCACTTT | CASRIQLLGSPLHF
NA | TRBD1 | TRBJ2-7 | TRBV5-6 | TGTGCCAGCAGCTCCGGGACAGGGTTTCACGAGCAGTACTTC | CASSSGTGFHEQYF
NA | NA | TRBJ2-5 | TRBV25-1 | TGTGCCTGCAGTGACCCGATAGATTTGGCTGAGACCCAGTACTTC | CACSDPIDLAETQYF
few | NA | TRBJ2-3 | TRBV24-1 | TGTGCCACCAGTGAACAGGTCACAGATACGCAGTATTTT | CATSEQVTDTQYF
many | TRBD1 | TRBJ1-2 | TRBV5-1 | TGCGCCAGCAGCCCCACAGGGGAGACCGACTACACCTTC | CASSPTGETDYTF
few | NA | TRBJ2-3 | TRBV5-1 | TGCGCCAGCAGCCCTATAACAGGGACCTACACAGATACGCAGTATTTT | CASSPITGTYTDTQYF
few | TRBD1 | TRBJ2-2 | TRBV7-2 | TGTGCCAGCAGCTTCCGGGACAGGGGGACCGGGGAGCTGTTTTTT | CASSFRDRGTGELFF
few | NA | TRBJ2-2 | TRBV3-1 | TGTGCCAGCAGCCAAGATAATAAGGGGAACACCGGGGAGCTGTTTTTT | CASSQDNKGNTGELFF
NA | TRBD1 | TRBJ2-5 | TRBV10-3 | TGTGCCATCAGTGAGTCTGGCAGGGGGCGAGAGACCCAGTACTTC | CAISESGRGRETQYF
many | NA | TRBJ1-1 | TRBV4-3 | TGCGCCAGCAGCCAAGATCTAACGGGGCTGGAGGAAGCTTTCTTT | CASSQDLTGLEEAFF
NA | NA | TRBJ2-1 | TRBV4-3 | TGCGCCAGCAGCCAAGAGGGGGCCTCCTACAATGAGCAGTTCTTC | CASSQEGASYNEQFF
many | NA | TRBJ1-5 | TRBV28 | TGTGCCAGCACCCAATCTAATAGGGGGATGCCCCAGCATTTT | CASTQSNRGMPQHF
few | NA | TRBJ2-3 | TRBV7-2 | TGTGCCAGCAGCTTAGTTCTAGCTAATACGCAGTATTTT | CASSLVLANTQYF
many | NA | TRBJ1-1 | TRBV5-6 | TGTGCCAGCAGCTTAGGAGGGCTGGGAACTGAAGCTTTCTTT | CASSLGGLGTEAFF
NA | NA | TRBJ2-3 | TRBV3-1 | TGTGCCAGCAGCAGGGGGGGCCGGGAAGATACGCAGTATTTT | CASSRGGREDTQYF
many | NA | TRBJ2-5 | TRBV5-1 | TGCGCCAGCAGCTCCCGGGACTTAAAAGAGACCCAGTACTTC | CASSSRDLKETQYF
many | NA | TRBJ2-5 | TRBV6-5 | TGTGCCAGCAGAGGTCGGGACTCCTCGACCCAGTACTTC | CASRGRDSSTQYF
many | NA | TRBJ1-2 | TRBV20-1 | TGCAGTGCTAGCCTCGACGGCTATGGCTACACCTTC | CSASLDGYGYTF
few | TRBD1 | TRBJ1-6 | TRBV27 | TGTGCCAGCAGCCTGGGACAGGAAACACCCCTCCACTTT | CASSLGQETPLHF
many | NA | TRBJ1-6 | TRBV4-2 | TGTGCCAGCAGCCAAGGAGGATCCTATTATAATTCACCCCTCCACTTT | CASSQGGSYYNSPLHF
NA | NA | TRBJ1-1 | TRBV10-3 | TGTGCCACCGAAACGGGTGGAGGTGGAGCTTTCTTT | CATETGGGGAFF
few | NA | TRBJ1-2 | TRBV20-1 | TGCAGTGCACCAGGCAGGGCGAAGGGGGTCTATGGCTACACCTTC | CSAPGRAKGVYGYTF
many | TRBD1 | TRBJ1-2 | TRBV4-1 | TGCGCCAGCAGCCAAGAACGTCCAGGGGGTAACTATGGCTACACCTTC | CASSQERPGGNYGYTF
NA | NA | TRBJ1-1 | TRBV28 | TGTGCCAGCACTACGGACACTGAAGCTTTCTTT | CASTTDTEAFF
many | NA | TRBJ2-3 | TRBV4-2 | TGTGCCAGCAGCCAAGATATGGGCGGTACGCAGTATTTT | CASSQDMGGTQYF
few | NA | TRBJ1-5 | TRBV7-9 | TGTGCCAGCAGCGTTAGTGGTCAGGGTAATCAGCCCCAGCATTTT | CASSVSGQGNQPQHF
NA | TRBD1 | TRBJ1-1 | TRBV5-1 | TGCGCCAGCAGCTCACCGACAGGGGGCCGGCCGAACACTGAAGCTTTCTTT | CASSSPTGGRPNTEAFF
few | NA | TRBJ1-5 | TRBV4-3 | TGCGCCAGCAGCCAAGATTTAGCCCTGGCAGGTCGCAATCAGCCCCAGCATTTT | CASSQDLALAGRNQPQHF
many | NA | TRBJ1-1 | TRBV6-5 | TGTGCCAGCAGTTACGGAGGGTCGGCTGAAGCTTTCTTT | CASSYGGSAEAFF
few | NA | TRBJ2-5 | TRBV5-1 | TGCGCCAGCAGGACTGGGGTAGAGACCCAGTACTTC | CASRTGVETQYF
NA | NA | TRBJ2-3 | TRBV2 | TGTGCCAGCAGTGTTACCCCTACGGGGACGCAGTATTTT | CASSVTPTGTQYF
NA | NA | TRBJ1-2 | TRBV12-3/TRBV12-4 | TGTGCCAGCAGTTTGACGGACACAGATGGCTACACCTTC | CASSLTDTDGYTF
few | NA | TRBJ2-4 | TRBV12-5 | TGTGCTAGTGGTCCTATGCGCTTCTTTCTAGCCAAAAACATTCAGTACTTC | CASGPMRFFLAKNIQYF
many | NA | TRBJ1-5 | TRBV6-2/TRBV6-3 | TGTGCCAGCAGTACGTCCGATTGGCAGCCCCAGCATTTT | CASSTSDWQPQHF
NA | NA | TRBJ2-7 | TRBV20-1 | TGCAGTGCTAGAGATCCCCGGACACTCTACGAGCAGTACTTC | CSARDPRTLYEQYF
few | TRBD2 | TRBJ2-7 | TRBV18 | TGTGCCAGCTCCCTCCCGGGTCTAGCGGGGGCGAGCGAGCAGTACTTC | CASSLPGLAGASEQYF
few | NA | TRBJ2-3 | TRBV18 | TGTGCCAGCTCACCGCAGCCAGGGAGCACAGATACGCAGTATTTT | CASSPQPGSTDTQYF
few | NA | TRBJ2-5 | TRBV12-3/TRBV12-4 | TGTGCCAGCAGTTTCGTAAAAGAGACCCAGTACTTC | CASSFVKETQYF
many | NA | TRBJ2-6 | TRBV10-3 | TGTGCCATCAGTGAGGGTAGCGGCTTAGGGGCCAACGTCCTGACTTTC | CAISEGSGLGANVLTF
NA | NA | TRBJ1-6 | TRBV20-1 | TGCAGTGGTACCGACAGCTCCTATAATTCACCCCTCCACTTT | CSGTDSSYNSPLHF
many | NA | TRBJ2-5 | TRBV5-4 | TGTGCCAGCAGCTTAGGACAGTCGGGGACCCAGTACTTC | CASSLGQSGTQYF
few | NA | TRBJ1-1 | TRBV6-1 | TGTGCCAGCAGTGAACGTTTGGACGGGAACCCTGAAGCTTTCTTT | CASSERLDGNPEAFF
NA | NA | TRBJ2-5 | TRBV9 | TGTGCCAGCAGCTCCGACTTGGGCTCGGAGACCCAGTACTTC | CASSSDLGSETQYF
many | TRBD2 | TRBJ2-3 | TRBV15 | TGTGCCACCAGCTTCCCCCAGGGAAGCGGGGGGGTGGATACGCAGTATTTT | CATSFPQGSGGVDTQYF
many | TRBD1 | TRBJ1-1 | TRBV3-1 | TGTGCCAGCAGCCAAGCTTCGACAGGGAGTACTGAAGCTTTCTTT | CASSQASTGSTEAFF
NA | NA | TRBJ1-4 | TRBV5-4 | TGTGCCAGCAGCCGGGGGGCCAATGAAAAACTGTTTTTT | CASSRGANEKLFF
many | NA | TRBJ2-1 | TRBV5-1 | TGCGCCAGCAGCTTGGCCTCATTGGTCCAGGGTAGGGGTGAGCAGTTCTTC | CASSLASLVQGRGEQFF
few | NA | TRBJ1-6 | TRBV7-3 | TGTGCCAGCAGCCGGCTACTGACATCACCCCTCCACTTT | CASSRLLTSPLHF